Below are 6 T cell receptor beta chains sequenced from a single sample in a study of blood T cell repertoires in COVID-19 (dated by TCRdb to between 2020 and 2021). Receptors were amplified or captured by the immunoSEQ multiplex PCR assay. TCRdb holds this immuneACCESS table with in-frame rearrangements only. Some clones are missing; in checked studies, unresolved V genes explain under half, and the rest has no known cause. The sample profile shows 200,000 to 300,000 clones; around 86% of them were found once. The ten most abundant clones make up around 12% of the sample. The source material was peripheral blood. Every receptor here comes from a man older than 75 with acute or convalescent COVID-19.

V gene TRBV6-5 combines with J gene TRBJ1-4; D call uncertain. CDR1 and CDR2 from the germline V gene are MNHEY and SVGAGI. Trimming took off 0 bases at V and 10 bases at J, with 12 bases between the two ends. The CDR3 has 14 amino acids. The DNA for the CDR3 is TGTGCCAGCAGTTACTCGAGTTACGAGAGAAAACTGTTTTTT. Its protein is CASSYSSYERKLFF.

The chain recombines TRBV7-2 with TRBJ1-2; a weak D match, TRBD1 (6 bases). V was trimmed by 5 bases and J by 2 bases, leaving 9 bases between them. From germline, CDR1 is SGHTA and CDR2 FQGNSA. CDR3 length: 13 amino acids. The CDR3 DNA is TGTGCCAGCAGCCCAGACAGGAACTATGGCTACACCTTC. Translated, it gives CASSPDRNYGYTF.

This chain connects TRBV6-5 to TRBJ1-1; 8 bases fit TRBD1. The CDR3 sequence is 14 residues long. The germline CDR1 and CDR2 sequences are MNHEY and SVGAGI. V lost 7 bases and J lost 1; bases outside the gene matches: 5. This chain's CDR3 is CASTSDRANTEAFF. The CDR3 DNA is TGTGCCAGCACCTCGGACAGGGCGAACACTGAAGCTTTCTTT.

The rearrangement joins TRBV2 to TRBJ1-2; D gene uncertain. The CDR3 spans 13 residues. Germline loops: CDR1 SNHLY, CDR2 FYNNEI. Trimming pared 1 base from V and 3 bases from J, leaving 6 bases between. CDR3 sequence reads: CASSEGTDYGYTF. The CDR3 nucleotides read TGTGCCAGCAGTGAAGGCACTGACTATGGCTACACCTTC.

The chain employs TRBV28 and TRBJ1-2, with 9 positions matching TRBD1. The germline V gene encodes CDR1 MDHEN and CDR2 SYDVKM. J gave up 6 bases and V 10 bases, and 15 bases lay outside the gene matches. This CDR3 comprises 15 residues. The CDR3 is CATINTGGVMDGYTF. The DNA of the CDR3 is TGTGCCACAATTAATACAGGGGGCGTTATGGATGGCTACACCTTC.

The chain links TRBV6-1 to TRBJ1-4; tentatively, D is TRBD1 (6 bases). Trimming shortened V by 2 bases and J by 10 bases, and 17 bases separated the two germline ends. Germline V gene lookup returns CDR1 MNHNS and CDR2 SASEGT. The CDR3 length is 15 residues. CDR3 region: CASSELSAGARKLFF. The DNA for the CDR3 is TGTGCCAGCAGTGAACTTTCGGCAGGGGCGAGAAAACTGTTTTTT.